Below, 17 T cell receptor beta chains from the same sample are listed, as sequenced in a study of blood T cell repertoires in COVID-19. Some clones are missing from TCRdb's copy, which holds only in-frame ones; the method was immunoSEQ multiplex PCR. This table has 150,000 to 200,000 clones, approximately 87% appearing once. The sample was peripheral blood. The receptors come from a person aged 70 to 85 with COVID-19, enrolled during active disease.

The rearrangement links TRBV7-3 to TRBJ2-5, with TRBD1 matching over 7 bases. This CDR3 has 15 residues. J was trimmed by 5 bases and V by 0 bases; bases with no gene match: 6. Germline lookup yields CDR1 SGHTA and CDR2 FQGTGA. As DNA, the CDR3 is TGTGCCAGCAGCTTAACCCCCGGACAGGCTGAGACCCAGTACTTC. Residues: CASSLTPGQAETQYF.

V and J are TRBV7-3 and TRBJ2-1; D is uncertain. From germline, CDR1 is SGHTA and CDR2 FQGTGA. This CDR3 comprises 13 residues. The ends were cut back, 2 bases at V and 5 bases at J, with 7 bases in the middle. The CDR3 nucleotides are TGTGCCAGCAGCTTAGCGGAGCACAATGAGCAGTTCTTC. It yields the protein CASSLAEHNEQFF.

The rearrangement joins TRBV7-9 to TRBJ1-2; D possibly corresponds to TRBD1 (5 bases). In germline, CDR1 is SEHNR, CDR2 FQNEAQ (reference sequence). The CDR3 consists of 14 residues. The V end lost 0 bases, the J end lost 7 bases, and 12 bases lay between the germline ends. The CDR3 loop is CASSLAGGNAGYTF. CDR3 bases: TGTGCCAGCAGCTTAGCGGGGGGAAACGCTGGCTACACCTTC.

The chain recombines TRBV28 with TRBJ2-6, with D perhaps matching TRBD2 (5 bases). Trimming took 7 bases from V and 0 from J, leaving 10 bases between them. Germline V lookup: CDR1 MDHEN, CDR2 SYDVKM. The CDR3 has 15 amino acids. The CDR3 DNA reads as TGTGCCAGCATGGAGGCCGTCTCTGGGGCCAACGTCCTGACTTTC. Protein: CASMEAVSGANVLTF.

The chain joins TRBV28 to TRBJ2-7; a possible D gene is TRBD1 (6 bases). Trimming removed 6 bases at V and 5 bases at J, with 17 bases between. Germline-derived CDR1 and CDR2 are MDHEN and SYDVKM. CDR3 length equals 14 residues. CDR3 amino acids: CASRSPQGWNEQYF. The CDR3 DNA is TGTGCCAGCAGGAGCCCACAGGGATGGAACGAGCAGTACTTC. The complete variable domain, with remaining parts taken from reference TRBV28 and TRBJ2-7, reads DVKVTQSSRYLVKRTGEKVFLECVQDMDHENMFWYRQDPGLGLRLIYFSYDVKMKEKGDIPEGYSVSREKKERFSLILESASTNQTSMYLCASRSPQGWNEQYFGPGTRLTVT.

There are a few counts of this clone. The chain is built from TRBV9 and TRBJ1-4, with TRBD1 matching over 8 bases. V was clipped by 3 bases and J by 5 bases; unmatched bases: 6. The CDR3 is 15 residues long. The germline gives CDR1 SGDLS, CDR2 YYNGEE. In DNA, the CDR3 is TGTGCCAGCAGCGCGAGGGACAGGCTAAATGAAAAACTGTTTTTT. Its protein product is CASSARDRLNEKLFF.

This chain links TRBV4-1 with TRBJ1-2, with D tentatively TRBD1 (5 bases). This CDR3 is 17 amino acids long. Germline-derived CDR1 and CDR2 are MGHRA and YSYEKL. V was pared by 1 base and J by 3 bases, with 18 bases between. CDR3 sequence reads: CASSQAGTGEGHYGYTF. CDR3 DNA sequence: TGCGCCAGCAGCCAAGCTGGGACTGGAGAGGGACACTATGGCTACACCTTC.

Only one count was recorded for this clone. This chain connects TRBV28 to TRBJ2-7, with TRBD2 matching 8 bases. The trim removed 7 bases at V and 2 bases at J, leaving 22 bases unmatched. Germline CDR1 MDHEN, CDR2 SYDVKM. CDR3 length: 19 amino acids. The CDR3 is CASTLGGLKWREATYEQYF. The CDR3 nucleotides read TGTGCCAGCACTCTGGGCGGGCTCAAATGGCGGGAGGCGACCTACGAGCAGTACTTC.

In its sample, this clone was seen a few times. V usage is TRBV5-1 and J usage is TRBJ2-1; D call uncertain. The CDR3 covers 13 residues. Germline lookup yields CDR1 SGHRS and CDR2 YFSETQ. Trimming removed 0 bases from V and 5 bases from J, with 6 bases in between. The CDR3 DNA reads TGCGCCAGCAGCTTGGCGGTCAACAATGAGCAGTTCTTC. It codes for CASSLAVNNEQFF.

This clone was seen a few times. The rearrangement links TRBV11-2 to TRBJ2-7; D is possibly TRBD2 (6 bases). The germline V and J ends were trimmed by 6 bases and 6 bases, with 21 bases remaining between them. CDR3 length: 15 residues. Germline CDR1 SGHAT, CDR2 FQNNGV. The chain's CDR3 is CASSPRLAFSGEQYF. CDR3 DNA sequence: TGTGCCAGCAGTCCTCGTTTGGCTTTTAGCGGCGAGCAGTACTTC. Complete variable domain (other parts from reference TRBV11-2 and TRBJ2-7): EAGVAQSPRYKIIEKRQSVAFWCNPISGHATLYWYQQILGQGPKLLIQFQNNGVVDDSQLPKDRFSAERLKGVDSTLKIQPAKLEDSAVYLCASSPRLAFSGEQYFGPGTRLTVT.

This chain links TRBV5-1 with TRBJ2-3; TRBD2 matches at 9 bases. The CDR3 sequence is 18 residues long. V was clipped by 3 bases and J by 4 bases; unmatched bases: 15. The V gene's germline CDR1 is SGHRS and CDR2 YFSETQ. The DNA of the CDR3 is TGCGCCAGCAGCTGGATACCGGCCGGGACTAGCAGCGCAGATACGCAGTATTTT. Encoded protein: CASSWIPAGTSSADTQYF.

V gene TRBV5-1 combines with J gene TRBJ1-4; 7 bases line up with TRBD1. Germline V CDR1 and CDR2: SGHRS, YFSETQ. V was clipped by 4 bases and J by 14 bases; unmatched bases: 8. The CDR3 contains 12 residues. The CDR3 DNA sequence: TGCGCCAGCAGCCGGGAAACAGGGGCTCTGTTTTTT. Translated: CASSRETGALFF. Full variable domain (remainder filled in from reference TRBV5-1 and TRBJ1-4): KAGVTQTPRYLIKTRGQQVTLSCSPISGHRSVSWYQQTPGQGLQFLFEYFSETQRNKGNFPGRFSGRQFSNSRSEMNVSTLELGDSALYLCASSRETGALFFGSGTQLSVL.

This clone was seen a few times. V usage is TRBV6-5 and J usage is TRBJ1-1; a possible D gene is TRBD1 (6 bases). The CDR3 consists of 14 residues. Per germline, CDR1 MNHEY and CDR2 SVGAGI. The V and J ends lost 6 bases and 8 bases respectively, with 19 bases between them. CDR3 region: CASRRDTSVGEAFF. The CDR3 bases are TGTGCCAGCAGGAGGGACACCTCTGTAGGGGAAGCTTTCTTT.

V usage is TRBV28 and J usage is TRBJ1-5; 8 bases are a match to TRBD1. The junction had 4 bases not matched to a gene; V was cut back by 6 bases and J by 0 bases. Germline V gene lookup returns CDR1 MDHEN and CDR2 SYDVKM. The CDR3 loop spans 15 amino acids. The CDR3 bases are TGTGCCAGCAGGAACAGGGGGGATAGCAATCAGCCCCAGCATTTT. It is translated as CASRNRGDSNQPQHF.

In DNA, the CDR3 is TGTGCAAGTCCCCGTGGAGGGGGCGAAGCCGGGGAGCTGTTTTTT. It specifies CASPRGGGEAGELFF. This sequence joins TRBV12-2 and TRBJ2-2; the table's D call, TRBD1, has no DNA check behind it. TRBV12-2 is designated a pseudogene. The CDR3 totals 15 residues.

This chain links TRBV7-6 with TRBJ2-7; 7 bases fit TRBD1. CDR1 and CDR2 (germline): SGHVS, FNYEAQ. CDR3 length: 17 residues. Germline trimming cut 3 bases from V and 0 bases from J; bases unmatched to any gene: 11. The CDR3 DNA follows: TGTGCCAGCAGCTTGGCCAGGGACAGTCGGGGCTCCTACGAGCAGTACTTC. Its protein is CASSLARDSRGSYEQYF.

This chain links TRBV28 with TRBJ2-1, with 7 bases fitting TRBD2. Trimming took 8 bases from V and 9 from J; bases not matched to a gene: 10. The length of the CDR3 is 13 residues. Germline CDR1 and CDR2: MDHEN and SYDVKM. The CDR3 here is CASHLAGEAEQFF. CDR3 bases: TGTGCCAGCCACCTGGCGGGGGAGGCTGAGCAGTTCTTC.